The 32 T cell receptor beta chains below all came from one sample that was sequenced in a study. TCRdb independently ran MiXCR on the RT-PCR reads; one entry per CDR3 protein. Of about 680,000 distinct CDR3 sequences listed, 14% are singletons. Input material: memory CD4+ T cells from blood. These receptors were taken from a female donor in good health, serving as a healthy control.

The chain combines TRBV28 with TRBJ1-5; D perhaps matches TRBD1 (6 bases). The CDR3 has 14 amino acids. Per the germline V gene, CDR1 is MDHEN and CDR2 is SYDVKM. V dropped 6 bases and J dropped 3 bases, with 12 bases sitting between them. Here the CDR3 reads CASRSTGYNQPQHF. The CDR3 DNA follows: TGTGCCAGCAGGTCGACAGGTTACAATCAGCCCCAGCATTTT.

The CDR3 protein is CASSESASATYNEQFF. The DNA for the CDR3 is TGTGCCAGCAGTGAATCTGCTAGCGCTACCTACAATGAGCAGTTCTTC. J is TRBJ2-1 and V is TRBV25-1; a possible D gene is TRBD2 (6 bases). This CDR3 is built from 16 residues. CDR1 is MGHDK, CDR2 SYGVNS, per germline. V was pared by 1 base and J by 2 bases, with 12 bases between.

This clonotype was recorded at least ten times. V and J are TRBV15 and TRBJ2-3, with TRBD2 identical over 10 bases. This CDR3 comprises 16 residues. Trimming at V came to 3 bases and at J to 3 bases, leaving 6 bases not matched to a gene. The germline gives CDR1 LNHNV, CDR2 YYDKDF (reference sequence). CDR3 in DNA: TGTGCCACCAGCAGGACTGGACTAGCGGCGACAGATACGCAGTATTTT. Its protein is CATSRTGLAATDTQYF.

In its sample, this clonotype was seen a few times. This rearrangement joins TRBV4-1 to TRBJ1-1; D is uncertain. There are 13 residues in the CDR3. Germline assignment: CDR1 MGHRA and CDR2 YSYEKL. With 7 bases removed from V and 1 base from J, the gap between germline ends came to 10 bases. CDR3 region: CASTSQENTEAFF. CDR3 nucleotides: TGCGCCAGCACCTCCCAGGAGAACACTGAAGCTTTCTTT.

This clonotype was observed at least ten times. This rearrangement joins TRBV11-2 to TRBJ2-3; 8 nucleotides agree with TRBD2. Germline CDR1 and CDR2: SGHAT and FQNNGV. The V gene end was trimmed by 3 bases and the J gene end by 4 bases; junction bases not matched to a gene: 6. The CDR3 extends over 15 amino acids. The DNA for the CDR3 is TGTGCCAGCAGCTTCGCCCTAGCGGGCGCAGATACGCAGTATTTT. Its translation is CASSFALAGADTQYF.

V is TRBV12-3 or TRBV12-4 and J is TRBJ2-1; D is tentatively TRBD1 or TRBD2 (6 bases each). CDR3 length: 13 amino acids. Trimming pared 2 bases from V and 12 bases from J, leaving 14 bases between. The CDR3 protein is CASSLLGGHGQFF. The CDR3 DNA sequence: TGTGCCAGCAGTTTATTGGGGGGACATGGGCAGTTCTTC.

This clonotype was seen many times. The chain uses TRBV10-3 and TRBJ2-7, with D possibly being TRBD1 or TRBD2 (5 bases each). Trimming cost V 2 bases and J 6 bases, with 8 bases left between them. The CDR3 totals 12 residues. Germline V lookup: CDR1 ENHRY, CDR2 SYGVKD. For the CDR3, the DNA is TGTGCCATCAGTGAGGGGACCTTCGAGCAGTACTTC. Translating gives CAISEGTFEQYF.

A few counts support this clonotype. The rearrangement uses TRBV15 and TRBJ1-1, with TRBD1 as a possible D gene (6 bases). CDR3 size: 14 residues. In germline, CDR1 is LNHNV, CDR2 YYDKDF (reference sequence). Trimming shortened V by 5 bases and J by 5 bases, and 15 bases separated the two germline ends. CDR3 DNA sequence: TGTGCCACCAGCGAGGACAGCTCTGCGACTGAAGCTTTCTTT. Its protein product is CATSEDSSATEAFF.

This clonotype was detected ten times or more. V is TRBV20-1 and J is TRBJ2-3; 7 bases line up with TRBD1. The ends lost 4 bases at V and 4 bases at J; junction bases unmatched: 8. This CDR3 region has 14 residues. Germline V gives CDR1 DFQATT, CDR2 SNEGSKA (reference sequence). This chain's CDR3 is CSATRQGRADTQYF. The CDR3 coding sequence is TGCAGTGCTACGCGACAGGGTAGAGCAGATACGCAGTATTTT.

This clonotype was counted only a few times. This sequence joins TRBV5-6 and TRBJ1-1; the D gene is possibly TRBD1 (5 bases). The CDR3 contains 14 residues. V was clipped by 0 bases and J by 10 bases, with 16 bases between them. CDR1 SGHDT and CDR2 YYEEEE come from the germline V gene. The CDR3 DNA follows: TGTGCCAGCAGCTTGGCAGGGCGACCCCAGGGAGCTTTCTTT. The encoded protein is CASSLAGRPQGAFF.

This clonotype showed up just a few times. DNA for the CDR3: TGCAGTGTTGTTGATGGCAATCAGCCCCAGCATTTT. It translates to CSVVDGNQPQHF. The chain uses TRBV20-1 and TRBJ1-5, with no clear D. This CDR3 spans 12 amino acids. With 7 bases removed from V and 2 bases from J, the gap between germline ends came to 9 bases. Germline assignment: CDR1 DFQATT and CDR2 SNEGSKA (reference sequence).

In this sample, this clonotype turned up a few times. The gene calls are TRBV6-1 and TRBJ1-5; 10 bases agree with TRBD1. The ends lost 0 bases at V and 11 bases at J; junction bases unmatched: 1. Germline CDR1 and CDR2: MNHNS and SASEGT. The CDR3 runs 13 residues. The DNA for the CDR3 is TGTGCCAGCAGTGAAGCCGGGACAGGGGCCCAGCATTTT. The encoded protein is CASSEAGTGAQHF.

V usage is TRBV5-1 and J usage is TRBJ1-4, with D possibly matching TRBD1 (6 bases). Trimming removed 3 bases at V and 4 bases at J, with 16 bases between. Germline lookup yields CDR1 SGHRS and CDR2 YFSETQ. This CDR3 is 16 amino acids long. The CDR3 region is CASSSNTGSLNEKLFF. CDR3 coding DNA: TGCGCCAGCAGCTCAAATACAGGGTCCCTTAATGAAAAACTGTTTTTT.

This clonotype was observed a few times. The gene calls are TRBV7-2 and TRBJ1-1; 12 positions match TRBD1. Unmatched junction bases numbered 5, after V lost 5 bases and J lost 10 bases. Germline assignment: CDR1 SGHTA and CDR2 FQGNSA. The CDR3 covers 13 residues. CDR3 region: CASSRDRGRGAFF. In DNA, the CDR3 is TGTGCCAGCAGCCGGGACAGGGGGCGTGGAGCTTTCTTT.

The rearrangement uses TRBV29-1 and TRBJ2-2, with D uncertain. Deletions cut 3 bases from V and 2 bases from J, with 7 bases between. This CDR3 is 13 amino acids long. From germline, CDR1 is SQVTM and CDR2 ANQGSEA. The CDR3 DNA sequence: TGCAGCGTTGACGCCACCAACACCGGGGAGCTGTTTTTT. Translating it yields CSVDATNTGELFF.

This clonotype was seen a handful of times. This chain joins TRBV9 and TRBJ1-6, with D possibly matching TRBD1 (5 bases). The CDR3 runs to 14 residues. Germline V gene sequence: CDR1 SGDLS, CDR2 YYNGEE. V dropped 4 bases and J dropped 7 bases, with 12 bases sitting between them. CDR3 protein: CASSLPGQNSPLHF. As DNA, the CDR3 is TGTGCCAGCAGCCTCCCAGGGCAGAATTCACCCCTCCACTTT. Looking up the rest from reference TRBV9 and TRBJ1-6 gives the full variable domain: DSGVTQTPKHLITATGQRVTLRCSPRSGDLSVYWYQQSLDQGLQFLIQYYNGEERAKGNILERFSAQQFPDLHSELNLSSLELGDSALYFCASSLPGQNSPLHFGNGTRLTVT.

This clonotype was found a few times. This chain links TRBV6-6 with TRBJ1-2; TRBD1 is a possible D gene (6 bases). The CDR3 has 15 residues. CDR1 and CDR2 (germline): MNHNY, SVGAGI (reference sequence). V was pared by 2 bases and J by 0 bases, with 10 bases between. CDR3 nucleotides: TGTGCCAGCAGTTACACGGGGACATCTAACTATGGCTACACCTTC. Translating it yields CASSYTGTSNYGYTF.

This chain connects TRBV6-5 to TRBJ2-5; unclear D gene. The V end was cut by 7 bases, the J end by 4 bases, with 13 bases between. The CDR3 is 13 residues long. Germline lookup yields CDR1 MNHEY and CDR2 SVGAGI. The CDR3 nucleotides read TGTGCCAGCACCGACCAGAAGGGAGAGACCCAGTACTTC. This sequence encodes CASTDQKGETQYF.

The table lists this clonotype with many counts. The CDR3 spells CSARGGTDTQYF. The CDR3 coding sequence is TGCAGTGCTAGGGGTGGCACAGATACGCAGTATTTT. J is TRBJ2-3 and V is TRBV20-1; no clear D gene. Per the germline V gene, CDR1 is DFQATT and CDR2 is SNEGSKA (reference sequence). The V gene lost 3 bases and the J gene lost 1 base, with 5 bases spanning the gap. This CDR3 contains 12 residues.

V usage is TRBV20-1 and J usage is TRBJ2-1; 8 bases fit TRBD2. The germline CDR1 and CDR2 sequences are DFQATT and SNEGSKA (reference sequence). The CDR3 is 15 residues long. Trimming removed 6 bases from V and 4 bases from J; junction bases left unmatched: 11. This CDR3 reads CSADDTSGVYNEQFF. CDR3 sequence (DNA): TGCAGTGCAGACGATACTAGCGGAGTTTACAATGAGCAGTTCTTC.

V is TRBV12-3 or TRBV12-4 and J is TRBJ1-2, with D maybe TRBD1 (6 bases). The V end was cut by 3 bases, the J end by 8 bases, with 10 bases between. The CDR3 length is 12 residues. CDR3 loop: CASSFGGQGYTF. CDR3 bases: TGTGCCAGCAGTTTTGGGGGGCAAGGCTACACCTTC.

This clonotype was detected only a few times. This chain connects TRBV6-2 or TRBV6-3 to TRBJ2-7, with 11 bases lining up with TRBD2. The CDR3 is made up of 16 amino acids. The V gene end was trimmed by 5 bases and the J gene end by 5 bases; junction bases not matched to a gene: 11. Germline V gene lookup returns CDR1 MNHEY and CDR2 SVGEGT. CDR3 region: CASSGLAGGEIDEQYF. DNA for the CDR3: TGTGCCAGCAGTGGTCTAGCGGGAGGTGAGATCGACGAGCAGTACTTC.

The chain combines TRBV5-1 with TRBJ2-5; the D gene is possibly TRBD1 (6 bases). This CDR3 region has 12 residues. Germline values: CDR1 SGHRS, CDR2 YFSETQ. V was trimmed by 4 bases and J by 6 bases, leaving 10 bases between them. For the CDR3, the DNA is TGCGCCAGCAGCCCGACAGGACAGACCCAGTACTTC. Translation: CASSPTGQTQYF.

The chain links TRBV20-1 to TRBJ1-2, with 7 bases aligning to TRBD1. After removal of 6 bases from V and 7 bases from J, the junction contained 17 bases not matched to a gene. Per the germline V gene, CDR1 is DFQATT and CDR2 is SNEGSKA (reference sequence). The CDR3 spans 15 residues. The DNA of the CDR3 is TGCAGTGCATCCCCGGCGACAGGGTTTTTTTCTGGCTACACCTTC. Translating it yields CSASPATGFFSGYTF.

The CDR3 protein is CASSLSGASGYTF. The CDR3 coding sequence is TGTGCCAGCAGCTTGTCAGGGGCAAGTGGCTACACCTTC. This rearrangement joins TRBV7-2 to TRBJ1-2, with TRBD1 as a possible D gene (6 bases). The CDR3 loop spans 13 amino acids. Germline CDR1 reads SGHTA; CDR2 reads FQGNSA. V was shortened by 3 bases and J by 7 bases, with 12 bases between the two germline ends.

This clonotype appeared a few times. The chain links TRBV20-1 to TRBJ1-4, with TRBD1 matching over 7 bases. V lost 1 base, J lost 4 bases, and 6 bases stayed unmatched. The CDR3 length is 15 residues. The germline V gene encodes CDR1 DFQATT and CDR2 SNEGSKA (reference sequence). DNA of the CDR3: TGCAGTGCTAGAGCTCCACAGGGGCGTAATGAAAAACTGTTTTTT. This sequence encodes CSARAPQGRNEKLFF.

This clonotype was counted many times. The chain carries TRBV20-1 and TRBJ2-7, with 7 positions matching TRBD2. The CDR3 runs 14 residues. The V gene end was trimmed by 0 bases and the J gene end by 2 bases; junction bases not matched to a gene: 4. CDR1 DFQATT and CDR2 SNEGSKA come from the germline V gene (reference sequence). The CDR3 bases are TGCAGTGCTAGAGATCCAGGGAGGGCCTACGAGCAGTACTTC. Translation gives CSARDPGRAYEQYF.

CDR3 sequence (DNA): TGTGCCAGCAGCTTACGGACCGACGAAGTAGGGGAGCAGTTCTTC. Translation gives CASSLRTDEVGEQFF. The gene calls are TRBV7-2 and TRBJ2-1; D gene uncertain. Per the germline V gene, CDR1 is SGHTA and CDR2 is FQGNSA. CDR3 length: 15 residues. Trimming cost V 2 bases and J 10 bases, with 18 bases left between them. Looking up the rest from reference TRBV7-2 and TRBJ2-1 gives the full variable domain: GAGVSQSPSNKVTEKGKDVELRCDPISGHTALYWYRQSLGQGLEFLIYFQGNSAPDKSGLPSDRFSAERTGGSVSTLTIQRTQQEDSAVYLCASSLRTDEVGEQFFGPGTRLTVL.

This chain links TRBV28 with TRBJ2-1; 9 nucleotides match TRBD1. Germline-derived CDR1 and CDR2 are MDHEN and SYDVKM. This CDR3 contains 14 residues. After removal of 6 bases from V and 8 bases from J, the junction contained 8 bases not matched to a gene. CDR3 amino acids: CASRVQGAVYEQFF. CDR3 DNA sequence: TGTGCCAGCAGAGTACAGGGGGCGGTCTATGAGCAGTTCTTC. Looking up the rest from reference TRBV28 and TRBJ2-1 gives the full variable domain: DVKVTQSSRYLVKRTGEKVFLECVQDMDHENMFWYRQDPGLGLRLIYFSYDVKMKEKGDIPEGYSVSREKKERFSLILESASTNQTSMYLCASRVQGAVYEQFFGPGTRLTVL.

The chain uses TRBV19 and TRBJ2-4; possibly TRBD2 for D (5 bases). V lost 1 base to trimming and J lost 5 bases, with 15 bases between them. Germline-derived CDR1 and CDR2 are LNHDA and SQIVND (reference sequence). The CDR3 loop spans 16 amino acids. CDR3 protein: CASSIGLASSQNIQYF. For the CDR3, the DNA is TGTGCCAGTAGTATAGGACTTGCCTCTAGCCAAAACATTCAGTACTTC.

There are a few counts of this clonotype. V and J are TRBV29-1 and TRBJ2-2, with D possibly TRBD2 on 6 matching bases. Germline CDR1 is SQVTM and CDR2 is ANQGSEA. V gave up 6 bases and J gave up 4 bases, with 12 bases separating them. The CDR3 extends over 13 amino acids. Here the CDR3 DNA reads TGCAGCGTGCGGCAGGAGGGCACCGGGGAGCTGTTTTTT. It translates to CSVRQEGTGELFF.

J is TRBJ1-3 and V is TRBV5-6; D possibly corresponds to TRBD1 (6 bases). Between the trimmed V and J ends, which lost 0 bases and 2 bases, there was a span of 9 bases. The CDR3 runs to 15 residues. The germline CDR1 and CDR2 sequences are SGHDT and YYEEEE. CDR3 residues: CASSLAAGAGNTIYF. Written as DNA, the CDR3 is TGTGCCAGCAGCTTGGCCGCAGGGGCTGGAAACACCATATATTTT.